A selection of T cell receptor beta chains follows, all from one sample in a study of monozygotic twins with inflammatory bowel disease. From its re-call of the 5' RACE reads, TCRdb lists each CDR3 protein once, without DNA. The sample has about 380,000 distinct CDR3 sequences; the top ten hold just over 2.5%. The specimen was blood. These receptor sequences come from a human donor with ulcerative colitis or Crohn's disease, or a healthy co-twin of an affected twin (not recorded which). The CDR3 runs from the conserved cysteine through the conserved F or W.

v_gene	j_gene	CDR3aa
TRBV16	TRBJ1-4	CASSQLGDDEKLFF
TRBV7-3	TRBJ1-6	CASSLYPRGQNNSPLHF
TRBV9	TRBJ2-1	CASSEGLPVYNEQFF
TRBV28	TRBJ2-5	CASSRAGQGVRTQYF
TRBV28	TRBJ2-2	CASSPSPGTSPGELFF
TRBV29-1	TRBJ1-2	CSVARRTNYGYTF
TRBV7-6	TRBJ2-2	CASSLYVSTNTGELFF
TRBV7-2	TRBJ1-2	CASSLVRTGNYGYTF
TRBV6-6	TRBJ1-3	CASRHIGNTIYF
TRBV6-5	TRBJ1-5	CASSYSWQGGHQPQHF
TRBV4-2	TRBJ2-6	CASSPSTFGGANVLTF
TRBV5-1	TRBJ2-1	CASSTLPGQADNEQFF
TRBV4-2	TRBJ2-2	CASSLQGGKGTGELFF
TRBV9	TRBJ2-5	CASSALAGGPPGETQYF
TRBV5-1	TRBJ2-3	CASSLPFDSTDTQYF
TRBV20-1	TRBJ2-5	CSASGGGVAWETQYF